This TCR beta chain was recovered during a study of blood T cells in healthy people across ages. In the case of this clonotype: Its antigen remains unknown.

Next came a second PCR, run for about 6 to 12 cycles, which used a sample-barcoded 5' primer along with a J-beta primer mix. TCRdb independently ran MiXCR on the 5' RACE reads; one entry per CDR3 protein. In the table there are under 800,000 distinct CDR3 sequences, under 25% of which are singletons. The junction had 6 bases not matched to a gene; V was cut back by 0 bases and J by 2 bases. CDR1 and CDR2 (germline): SGHRS, YFSETQ. This CDR3 is 16 amino acids long. Regarding the study as a whole: PBMC samples, being unsorted, prevented any conclusive comparison of naive and antigen-experienced cells. A roughly linear fall in TCR beta diversity per million T cells was seen with increasing age.

This TCR was recovered from a man between 65 and 85 years old in good health. Input material: blood. This chain connects TRBV5-1 to TRBJ2-5; 8 bases match TRBD2. The CDR3 sequence: CASSLAVAGKQETQYF. The CDR3 DNA follows: TGCGCCAGCAGCTTGGCGGTAGCGGGAAAACAAGAGACCCAGTACTTC.